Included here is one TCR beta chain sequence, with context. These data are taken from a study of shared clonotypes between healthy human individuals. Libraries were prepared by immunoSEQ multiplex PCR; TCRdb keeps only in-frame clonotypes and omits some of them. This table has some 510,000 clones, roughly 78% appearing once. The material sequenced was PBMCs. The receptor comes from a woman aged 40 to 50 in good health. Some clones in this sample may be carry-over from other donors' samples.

Here the CDR3 DNA reads TGTGCCAGCAGTCGGTCAGGGGCCGGGGAGCTGTTTTTT. Its translation is CASSRSGAGELFF. The gene calls are TRBV6-5 and TRBJ2-2; the D gene is possibly TRBD1 (6 bases). The CDR3 sequence is 13 residues long. V lost 5 bases and J 6 bases, leaving 10 bases between the germline ends. CDR1 and CDR2 from the germline V gene are MNHEY and SVGAGI.